These T cell receptor beta chains were read from a single sample in a study of blood T cells in healthy people across ages. MiXCR, applied by TCRdb to the 5' RACE reads, yields one record per CDR3 protein. The table shows approximately 490,000 distinct CDR3 sequences, with less than 25% occurring only once. The data were also submitted as part of a second study, on T cells of mothers and their children.

Sequencing was performed on blood. These receptors were taken from a boy between 5 and 17 years old in good health. CDR3s include the opening cysteine and the closing phenylalanine or tryptophan. D genes are given only for firm matches. Clone size is given for some rows only: seen once, a few or many times, or a class if the clone is expanded.

>TRBJ2-5|TRBV20-1|.|.|14
TGCAGTGCTACCCTTGGGGGGAGGGGGGAGACCCAGTACTTC
CSATLGGRGETQYF
>TRBJ1-2|TRBV3-1|.|.|14
TGTGCCAGCAGCTACCAAGACCGACCCTATGGCTACACCTTC
CASSYQDRPYGYTF
>TRBJ2-4|TRBV28|TRBD2|.|16
TGTGCCAGCAGTTTTTGGCTAGCGGGAGCCAAAAACATTCAGTACTTC
CASSFWLAGAKNIQYF
>TRBJ2-4|TRBV4-3|.|few|13
TGCGCCAGCAGCCAAGATTGGCCGAACATTCAGTACTTC
CASSQDWPNIQYF
>TRBJ1-1|TRBV12-3/TRBV12-4|.|.|14
TGTGCCAGCAGCCTGAATAAAGGTAACACTGAAGCTTTCTTT
CASSLNKGNTEAFF
>TRBJ2-7|TRBV6-5|.|.|13
TGTGCCAGCAGTTACGGCAAAACATACGAGCAGTACTTC
CASSYGKTYEQYF
>TRBJ1-2|TRBV7-9|TRBD1|.|15
TGTGCCAGCAGCTTAGCCACAGGGGGCGCCGAGGGCTACACCTTC
CASSLATGGAEGYTF
>TRBJ1-4|TRBV4-3|.|few|15
TGCGCCAGCAGCCAAGATCGTAGGGGGTGGGAAAAACTGTTTTTT
CASSQDRRGWEKLFF
>TRBJ1-4|TRBV5-6|TRBD1|few|16
TGTGCCAGCAGCTTTACAGGGGCTACGGTGCAAGAAAAACTGTTTTTT
CASSFTGATVQEKLFF
>TRBJ1-1|TRBV6-2/TRBV6-3|.|few|17
TGTGCCAGCAGTTCCCCTTCGGGGGATATTATGAACACTGAAGCTTTCTTT
CASSSPSGDIMNTEAFF
>TRBJ2-5|TRBV7-2|.|.|12
TGTGCCAGCAGCTACGTACTTGGGACCCAGTACTTC
CASSYVLGTQYF
>TRBJ2-1|TRBV15|TRBD1|many|16
TGTGCCACCAGCAGAGAAACAGGGGGCTCCTACAATGAGCAGTTCTTC
CATSRETGGSYNEQFF
>TRBJ1-1|TRBV7-2|.|.|14
TGTGCCAGCTACACTCAAACGGGGGTAGCTGAAGCTTTCTTT
CASYTQTGVAEAFF
>TRBJ2-7|TRBV29-1|TRBD1|many|14
TGCAGCGTCGATACGGGACAGGGGGCCTACGAGCAGTACTTC
CSVDTGQGAYEQYF
>TRBJ1-1|TRBV12-5|.|few|17
TGTGCTAGTGGTTTGGCTCGAAGAGGCAGGGGCTCCACTGAAGCTTTCTTT
CASGLARRGRGSTEAFF
>TRBJ2-5|TRBV7-2|.|.|14
TGTGCCAGCAGCTTATCAAGACTAGGCGAGACCCAGTACTTC
CASSLSRLGETQYF
>TRBJ2-1|TRBV7-2|TRBD2|few|14
TGTGCCAGCGGTACTAGCGGGAGGGACAATGAGCAGTTCTTC
CASGTSGRDNEQFF
>TRBJ2-5|TRBV2|TRBD2|.|15
TGTGCCATACTAGCGGGGGATGAACCCTTAGAGACCCAGTACTTC
CAILAGDEPLETQYF
>TRBJ2-7|TRBV3-1|TRBD2|.|17
TGTGCCAGCAGACGAAGATCTAGCGGGGGCAGCTCCTACGAGCAGTACTTC
CASRRRSSGGSSYEQYF
>TRBJ2-5|TRBV5-1|TRBD2|few|15
TGCGTCAGCATCGACCTAGCGGGAGGGGCAGAGACCCAGTACTTC
CVSIDLAGGAETQYF
>TRBJ2-7|TRBV7-9|TRBD1|few|19
TGTGCCAGCAGCTTAGGAAGGCTTTCACGGGACAGGGGGTCCTACGAGCAGTACTTC
CASSLGRLSRDRGSYEQYF
>TRBJ2-1|TRBV5-1|TRBD1|few|11
TGCGCCAGCAGTAGGGGGCCCGAGCAGTTCTTC
CASSRGPEQFF
>TRBJ2-3|TRBV20-1|.|few|12
TGCAGTGCTAGAGTTCGCACAGATACGCAGTATTTT
CSARVRTDTQYF
>TRBJ2-6|TRBV7-9|.|few|16
TGTGCCAGCAGCTCCACAGCCTTCTCTGGGGCCAACGTCCTGACTTTC
CASSSTAFSGANVLTF
>TRBJ2-1|TRBV6-1|TRBD2|few|14
TGTGCCAGCGGCAGGACTAGCGGGAGATATGAGCAGTTCTTC
CASGRTSGRYEQFF
>TRBJ2-3|TRBV4-1|.|.|16
TGCGCCAGCAGCCAACTTCTGACCGGCCGCACAGATACGCAGTATTTT
CASSQLLTGRTDTQYF
>TRBJ2-5|TRBV6-2/TRBV6-3|.|.|12
TGTGCCAGCAGTTCCAGCATAGAGACCCAGTACTTC
CASSSSIETQYF
>TRBJ2-1|TRBV20-1|.|.|15
TGCAGTGCTGCTCCGATTCTAGCGACCTACAATGAGCGGTTCTTC
CSAAPILATYNERFF
>TRBJ2-3|TRBV5-1|.|.|14
TGCGCCAGCAGCTTGGAAGGGGCCACAGATACGCAGTATTTT
CASSLEGATDTQYF
>TRBJ2-1|TRBV12-3/TRBV12-4|TRBD2|few|15
TGTGCCAGCAGCATAGCGGGGGGGCATCTAAGTGAGCAGTTCTTC
CASSIAGGHLSEQFF
>TRBJ2-7|TRBV29-1|.|.|14
TGCAGCGTTCGTCGAGACACCTTATCCTACGAGCAGTACTTC
CSVRRDTLSYEQYF
>TRBJ2-1|TRBV27|TRBD2|few|14
TGTGCCAGCATGATAGCGGGGGCTTACAATGAGCAGTTCTTC
CASMIAGAYNEQFF
>TRBJ2-3|TRBV7-2|.|.|13
TGTGCCAGCAGCTTGGGGTTCACAGATACGCAGTATTTT
CASSLGFTDTQYF
>TRBJ2-1|TRBV6-2/TRBV6-3|TRBD2|.|18
TGTGCCAGCAGTCGCCTAGCGGGGGGGCTTCAGTCCTACAATGAGCAGTTCTTC
CASSRLAGGLQSYNEQFF
>TRBJ1-4|TRBV6-1|TRBD1|.|15
TGTGCCAGCAGTGAATACGGACAGGGGGTGGAGAAACTGTTTTTT
CASSEYGQGVEKLFF
>TRBJ2-1|TRBV30|.|.|11
TGTGCCTGGAGTTCGACTATCGAGCAGTTCTTC
CAWSSTIEQFF
>TRBJ2-4|TRBV20-1|TRBD2|.|16
TGCAGTGCGGGGGCCTTAGCGGGGCTAGCCAAAAACATTCAGTACTTC
CSAGALAGLAKNIQYF
>TRBJ2-5|TRBV5-6|.|.|17
TGTGCCAGCAGCCAATTCCCTCAGACCGCCGGACGGGAGACCCAGTACTTC
CASSQFPQTAGRETQYF
>TRBJ2-7|TRBV6-2/TRBV6-3|TRBD2|few|16
TGTGCCAGCAGCCGACCTACTAGCGGGGGCGCTTCCGAGCAGTACTTC
CASSRPTSGGASEQYF
>TRBJ2-5|TRBV21-1|.|.|18
TGTGCCAGCAGCAAAGTAGTTACCAACCAACACCTACAAGAGACCCAGTACTTC
CASSKVVTNQHLQETQYF